Listed here are 10 T cell receptor beta chains from one sample, sequenced in a study of memory CD4+ T cells and cytomegalovirus serostatus. Generated by immunoSEQ multiplex PCR, the TCRdb table keeps only in-frame clones and is missing some. The table records under 50,000 clones, around four fifths of them present only once. Single viable CD3+CD4+CD8-CD45RO+ cells were sorted as the memory CD4+ T cells. Material: memory CD4+ T cells from blood. Receptors originate from an adult in good health and CMV-seronegative.

The J gene is TRBJ2-5, the V gene TRBV9, with 9 bases aligning to TRBD1. The CDR3 is 16 amino acids. Germline values: CDR1 SGDLS, CDR2 YYNGEE. V shed 0 bases, J shed 1 base, and the junction held 4 bases outside the gene matches. This CDR3 reads CASSVGGTGPQETQYF. CDR3 nucleotides: TGTGCCAGCAGCGTAGGGGGGACAGGGCCCCAAGAGACCCAGTACTTC.

The chain couples TRBV27 to TRBJ1-1; TRBD1 is a possible D gene (5 bases). The CDR3 has 17 residues. V lost 5 bases to trimming and J lost 0 bases, with 19 bases between them. Germline values: CDR1 MNHEY, CDR2 SMNVEV (reference sequence). CDR3 DNA sequence: TGTGCCAGCAGTCCCCTAGATCTGGGACTGATGAACACTGAAGCTTTCTTT. Its translation is CASSPLDLGLMNTEAFF.

The gene calls are TRBV30 and TRBJ1-3; no firm D call. This CDR3 is 13 amino acids long. Looked up from germline, CDR1 is GTSNPN and CDR2 is SVGIG (reference sequence). V was trimmed by 3 bases and J by 3 bases, leaving 9 bases between them. The CDR3 nucleotides read TGTGCCTGGAGAGTCCCCGGTGGAAACACCATATATTTT. Translated, it gives CAWRVPGGNTIYF. Full variable domain (missing parts from reference TRBV30 and TRBJ1-3): SQTIHQWPATLVQPVGSPLSLECTVEGTSNPNLYWYRQAAGRGLQLLFYSVGIGQISSEVPQNLSASRPQDRQFILSSKKLLLSDSGFYLCAWRVPGGNTIYFGEGSWLTVV.

The V and J genes are TRBV14 and TRBJ1-2, with 7 nucleotides matching TRBD1. V lost 4 bases and J lost 8; bases outside the gene matches: 7. CDR3 length: 13 residues. CDR1 and CDR2 from the germline V gene are SGHDN and FVKESK. CDR3 sequence reads: CASSPGGYWGYTF. The CDR3 nucleotides read TGTGCCAGCAGCCCAGGGGGTTACTGGGGCTACACCTTC. Full variable domain (rest looked up from reference TRBV14 and TRBJ1-2): EAGVTQFPSHSVIEKGQTVTLRCDPISGHDNLYWYRRVMGKEIKFLLHFVKESKQDESGMPNNRFLAERTGGTYSTLKVQPAELEDSGVYFCASSPGGYWGYTFGSGTRLTVV.

V usage is TRBV28 and J usage is TRBJ2-7, with 7 bases fitting TRBD1. CDR1 and CDR2 (germline): MDHEN, SYDVKM. Unmatched junction bases numbered 4, after V lost 8 bases and J lost 0 bases. The CDR3 spans 13 residues. In nucleotides, the CDR3 is TGTGCCAGCGCCCGGGACAGCTCCTACGAGCAGTACTTC. Protein product: CASARDSSYEQYF.

The V call is TRBV9, the J call TRBJ1-6; no firm D call. The length of the CDR3 is 15 residues. Trimming pared 0 bases from V and 7 bases from J, leaving 11 bases between. Germline V gene data show CDR1 as SGDLS and CDR2 as YYNGEE. The CDR3 loop is CASSVAGVGNSPLHF. For the CDR3, the DNA is TGTGCCAGCAGCGTAGCGGGCGTCGGGAATTCACCCCTCCACTTT.

This rearrangement joins TRBV4-2 to TRBJ2-3; 12 nucleotides align to TRBD1. CDR3 size: 15 residues. Germline trimming cut 3 bases from V and 5 bases from J; bases unmatched to any gene: 3. Germline CDR1 is LGHNA and CDR2 is YNFKEQ. The CDR3 region is CASSQGQGAIDTQYF. The DNA for the CDR3 is TGTGCCAGCAGCCAGGGACAGGGGGCAATAGATACGCAGTATTTT.

In its sample, this clone ranks as medium-sized. The rearrangement links TRBV28 to TRBJ2-2; D ambiguous. This CDR3 is 15 amino acids long. The germline CDR1 and CDR2 sequences are MDHEN and SYDVKM. V gave up 1 base and J gave up 3 bases, with 9 bases separating them. CDR3 protein: CASSLYGDHTGELFF. For the CDR3, the DNA is TGTGCCAGCAGTTTATACGGAGACCACACCGGGGAGCTGTTTTTT.

The chain couples TRBV5-1 to TRBJ1-1, with a weak D call TRBD1 (5 bases). Between the trimmed V and J ends, which lost 1 base and 2 bases, there was a span of 15 bases. The CDR3 runs 16 residues. Germline V gene sequence: CDR1 SGHRS, CDR2 YFSETQ. CDR3 DNA: TGCGCCAGCAGCTTGAGGGTCCCACAGGATAACACTGAAGCTTTCTTT. Encoded protein: CASSLRVPQDNTEAFF.

The genes are TRBV28 and TRBJ2-5; D is undetermined. The germline V gene encodes CDR1 MDHEN and CDR2 SYDVKM. The CDR3 length is 12 residues. V dropped 4 bases and J dropped 4 bases, with 7 bases sitting between them. Here the CDR3 reads CASSSGRETQYF. The CDR3 region has the DNA TGTGCCAGCAGTTCCGGACGAGAGACCCAGTACTTC.